Listed here is a single TCR beta chain. Its specific antigen is unknown. The sample holds no much larger clone one base away, and base qualities are not on file. Donors were healthy HIV-negative adults with no recently reported acute infections or vaccinations. All donors were Caucasian adults living in Nashville, Tennessee, USA. CD4+ T cells were enriched by magnetic negative selection; naive cells were then positively selected on CD45RA, and the negative fraction formed the memory subset. After blood collection by leukapheresis, PBMCs were isolated using Ficoll-Histopaque density gradient centrifugation and then cryopreserved in the vapor phase of liquid nitrogen. Purity and quantity of every magnetically sorted T cell population were checked by analytical flow cytometry. From each sorted fraction, genomic DNA was isolated and quantified by UV absorbance on a Nanodrop 2000c. Using the deep immunoSEQ assay, TCR CDR3 regions were amplified from genomic DNA by multiplex PCR. Genomic DNA extracted from each cell subset was distributed evenly over all wells of several immunoSEQ 96-well plates, and each plate served as one replicate. Each replicate PCR for sorted subsets received around 0.2 ug genomic DNA, equal to tens of thousands of T cell genomes. Purified libraries were measured with a Qubit 3.0 fluorometer, size-checked on a Bioanalyzer 2100, and measured again with the KAPA Library Quantification kit. Every immunoSEQ 96-well plate was sequenced on a dedicated single-read 150-cycle Illumina NextSeq 550 flow cell. In the paper's pipeline: Because the immunoSEQ output held only junctional sequences and lacked quality scores, the filtering could not match the filtering applied to full-length reads. To assign V/J genes and CDR3, sequences were annotated against IMGT germline references using PyIR, a Python wrapper for IgBLAST v1.9. Any read was removed if the V/J assignment was weak (E-value above 1e-6), the CDR3 was missing, or the read contained stop codons, out-of-frame junctions, or ambiguous translated residues. V3J clonotypes were defined as sequences sharing an identical inferred V gene, J gene, and CDR3 amino acid sequence. The percentage overlap between two repertoires was calculated by dividing the number of shared unique clonotypes by the size of the smaller repertoire. RTK rarefaction, the Chao1 estimator, and Recon v2.1 estimates of unobserved clonotypes were used to assess repertoire richness. Generation probabilities for all TCRbeta clonotypes obtained by the gDNA method from several donors were computed using OLGA. TCRdb carries this immuneACCESS record with in-frame sequences only. Its versions omit some clonotypes, under half of them owing to an unresolved V gene in the studies checked, with the rest unexplained. Clone size and V and J calls were adopted from that table, with D and trimming inferred from the DNA. The sample contains 2 million to 2.5 million clones, over 85% of them found a single time. The ten largest account for 0.36% of the sample.

These data come from a study of shared clonotypes between healthy human individuals (dated by TCRdb to 2018 to 2020). About the investigation overall: The cohort comprised a couple of women and a few men aged 18 to 49 years. Per donor, leukapheresis produced somewhere between about 0.9 and 9 billion PBMCs. To estimate repertoire size and how much clonotype sharing occurs between individuals, the study deeply sequenced the blood TCR repertoires of five or six healthy adults. For each donor, three plates each were used for CD4 naive and CD4 memory, two plates were used for CD8 naive, and one plate was used for CD8 memory. To increase sequencing depth and limit assay-specific biases, TCR repertoire library preparation and sequencing were carried out by different laboratories using diverse techniques.

Results the study describes overall, beyond this receptor: Sampling was restricted to blood, and TCR repertoires in tissue are likely to differ from TCR repertoires in blood. Even with the large sequencing depth, rarefaction of the sorted-subset datasets indicated that sequencing was incomplete. About 5% of naive CD4, 3.5% of naive CD8, about 2.5% of memory CD4, and approximately 0.4% of memory CD8 clonotypes were shared across a few donors. Based on pairwise subsampling, the degree of clonotype sharing among donors was expected to be affected by sequencing depth. Larger estimated clonotype richness was generally found for naive subsets than for memory subsets. Compared with non-shared clonotypes, the clonotypes found in all four sorted-subset donors had higher generation probabilities. The genetic and exposure-history diversity represented was limited by the small number of donors.

Its CDR3 holds 17 amino acids, cysteine through phenylalanine. This entry keeps only the CDR3 DNA: 51 bases, framed from base 1. The germline V gene specifies SGHDT as CDR1 and YYEEEE as CDR2. At the junction V is shortened by 2 bases and J by 3 bases; bases outside the gene matches: 7. The sequenced sample was naive CD4+ T cells from PBMCs. The meaning of the sample's cell subset or site label: CD45RA+ positively selected. This clonotype originated in a man aged 18 to 29 in good health. Some clones in this sample may be carry-over from other donors' samples. Rearrangement joined TRBV5-6 to TRBJ2-2; 10 central nucleotides agree with TRBD1. The CDR3 region reads CASSFFRQGAYTGELFF. DNA sequence: TGTGCCAGCAGCTTTTTCCGACAGGGGGCTTACACCGGGGAGCTGTTTTTT.